These T cell receptor beta chains were read from a single sample in a study of cytomegalovirus exposure and HLA in healthy donors. The assay was immunoSEQ multiplex PCR, and TCRdb's table has in-frame clones only and misses some. The table has 85,000 to 130,000 clones, around three quarters seen once. The sequenced material came from PBMCs. These receptor sequences come from a boy aged 5-17 years in good health and CMV-seronegative. Both conserved end residues are part of each CDR3. A D gene is named only where the DNA matches it firmly. Rows give clone size only sometimes, using once, few, many, or a class for an expanded clone.

clone size | D gene | J gene | V gene | CDR3 protein | CDR3 DNA
- | - | TRBJ2-5 | TRBV30 | CAWSVLFRETQYF | TGTGCCTGGAGTGTACTGTTTCGAGAGACCCAGTACTTC
- | - | TRBJ1-6 | TRBV27 | CASSLRNSPLHF | TGTGCCAGCAGTCTGCGAAATTCACCCCTCCACTTT
- | - | TRBJ1-1 | TRBV28 | CASSPFWGSEAFF | TGTGCCAGCAGCCCCTTTTGGGGCTCTGAAGCTTTCTTT
- | TRBD1 | TRBJ1-1 | TRBV5-1 | CASSIQGNSPEAFF | TGCGCCAGCAGCATACAGGGGAATAGTCCTGAAGCTTTCTTT
- | - | TRBJ2-1 | TRBV11-3 | CASSQDSYNEQFF | TGTGCCAGCAGCCAAGACAGCTACAATGAGCAGTTCTTC
- | TRBD2 | TRBJ2-1 | TRBV11-2 | CASSPLAGHYNEQFF | TGTGCCAGCAGCCCCCTAGCGGGACACTACAATGAGCAGTTCTTC
- | TRBD1 | TRBJ1-1 | TRBV5-4 | CASSRDRLGTEAFF | TGTGCCAGCAGCAGGGACAGGCTGGGCACTGAAGCTTTCTTT
- | TRBD1 | TRBJ1-2 | TRBV10-3 | CAIRDRTGFYGYTF | TGTGCCATCAGGGATAGGACAGGTTTTTATGGCTACACCTTC
few | - | TRBJ1-4 | TRBV14 | CASSHGFGEKLFF | TGTGCCAGCAGCCACGGGTTTGGGGAAAAACTGTTTTTT
once | - | TRBJ2-3 | TRBV7-8 | CASRLRQRAETDTQYF | TGTGCCAGCAGATTAAGACAGCGGGCCGAAACAGATACGCAGTATTTT
- | - | TRBJ2-7 | TRBV11-2 | CASSHGRQSRPEQYF | TGTGCCAGCAGCCACGGGAGACAGTCGCGTCCCGAGCAGTACTTC
- | TRBD2 | TRBJ2-4 | TRBV7-9 | CASSLWTSGGARTKNIQYF | TGTGCCAGCAGCTTGTGGACTAGCGGGGGGGCGAGGACCAAAAACATTCAGTACTTC
- | - | TRBJ2-5 | TRBV2 | CASSPTGVQETQYF | TGTGCCAGCAGTCCGACAGGAGTACAAGAGACCCAGTACTTC
few | TRBD1 | TRBJ2-7 | TRBV5-1 | CASGPGDRGSYEQYF | TGCGCCAGCGGCCCCGGAGACAGGGGATCCTACGAGCAGTACTTC
once | TRBD2 | TRBJ2-2 | TRBV27 | CASSLYGGANTGELFF | TGTGCCAGCAGTTTATATGGGGGGGCGAACACCGGGGAGCTGTTTTTT
- | - | TRBJ1-5 | TRBV7-8 | CASALQGFSNQPQHF | TGTGCCAGCGCCCTGCAGGGATTTAGCAATCAGCCCCAGCATTTT
- | TRBD1 | TRBJ1-4 | TRBV5-1 | CASSLGTGLNEKLFF | TGCGCCAGCAGCTTGGGGACAGGCTTAAATGAAAAACTGTTTTTT
- | TRBD2 | TRBJ2-1 | TRBV14 | CASSLSGTSGSTSYNEQFF | TGTGCCAGCAGTCTGTCCGGGACTAGCGGGAGTACTTCCTACAATGAGCAGTTCTTC
few | - | TRBJ1-3 | TRBV6-1 | CASSARGALRGNTIYF | TGTGCCAGCAGTGCCCGCGGGGCCCTACGAGGAAACACCATATATTTT
- | - | TRBJ1-6 | TRBV7-3 | CASSLQGSQNSPLHF | TGTGCCAGCAGCTTACAAGGGAGTCAGAATTCACCCCTCCACTTT
- | - | TRBJ1-1 | TRBV28 | CASRGASVNTEAFF | TGTGCCAGCAGGGGGGCCTCTGTGAACACTGAAGCTTTCTTT
- | TRBD1 | TRBJ2-7 | TRBV5-6 | CASSLGIGTAPYEQYF | TGTGCCAGCAGCTTGGGAATTGGGACAGCCCCCTACGAGCAGTACTTC
- | - | TRBJ1-2 | TRBV14 | CASSQDRGYGYTF | TGTGCCAGCAGCCAAGATCGGGGCTATGGCTACACCTTC
- | TRBD2 | TRBJ2-1 | TRBV4-2 | CASSQETSGYNEQFF | TGTGCCAGCAGCCAAGAGACTAGCGGGTACAATGAGCAGTTCTTC
- | - | TRBJ2-7 | TRBV9 | CASSVEGEAYEQYF | TGTGCCAGCAGCGTAGAAGGGGAGGCCTACGAGCAGTACTTC
- | - | TRBJ1-1 | TRBV11-2 | CASSLVAGDTEAFF | TGTGCCAGCAGCTTAGTCGCAGGGGACACTGAAGCTTTCTTT
- | - | TRBJ1-3 | TRBV2 | CASRSSILGLSGNTIYF | TGTGCCAGCAGATCCTCAATCCTGGGCCTCTCTGGAAACACCATATATTTT
- | TRBD1 | TRBJ1-2 | TRBV10-2 | CASSRGQENYGYTF | TGCGCCAGCTCTCGGGGACAGGAGAACTATGGCTACACCTTC
- | TRBD1 | TRBJ1-4 | TRBV19 | CASSRDRANEKLFF | TGTGCCAGTAGTCGGGACAGGGCTAATGAAAAACTGTTTTTT
- | - | TRBJ2-7 | TRBV6-5 | CASSTTTGLDEQYF | TGTGCCAGCAGTACCACCACAGGGTTGGACGAGCAGTACTTC
- | TRBD1 | TRBJ1-1 | TRBV27 | CASSLFSVPGQPREGAFF | TGTGCCAGCAGTTTATTCTCGGTACCGGGACAGCCTAGGGAAGGAGCTTTCTTT